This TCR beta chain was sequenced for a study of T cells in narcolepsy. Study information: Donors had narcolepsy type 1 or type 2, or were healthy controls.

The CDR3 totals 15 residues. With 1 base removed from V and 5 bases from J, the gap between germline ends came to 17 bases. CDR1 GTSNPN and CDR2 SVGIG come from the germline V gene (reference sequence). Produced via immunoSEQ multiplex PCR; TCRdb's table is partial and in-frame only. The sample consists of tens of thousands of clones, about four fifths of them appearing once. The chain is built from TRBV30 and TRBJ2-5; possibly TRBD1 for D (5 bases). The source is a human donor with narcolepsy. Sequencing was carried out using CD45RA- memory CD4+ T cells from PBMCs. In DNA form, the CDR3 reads TGTGCCTGGAGTGCCGCAGCGAGCAGGGCCGAGACCCAGTACTTC. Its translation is CAWSAAASRAETQYF.